Detailed here is one T cell receptor (beta chain). No antigen is known for it. TCRdb ran MiXCR on the reads and lists one entry per CDR3 protein. The repertoire has 7,000 to 9,500 distinct CDR3 sequences, around 20% of them found once; the top ten carry around 25%. The sample comes from a study of lung T cells in sarcoidosis with Löfgren's syndrome. Findings and caveats of the study: Shared TRAV12-1 and TRBV2 CDR3 motifs across Löfgren's syndrome patients reportedly suggested public CD4+ TCRs.

Looked up from germline, CDR1 is SGDLS and CDR2 is YYNGEE. Trimming shortened V by 3 bases and J by 0 bases, and 10 bases separated the two germline ends. The CDR3 length is 15 residues. J is TRBJ2-1 and V is TRBV9, with D hard to call. The sequenced sample consisted of CD4+ T cells from bronchoalveolar lavage fluid. The source is a human donor with sarcoidosis (Löfgren's syndrome or another form), or a control subject (not recorded which). CDR3 loop: CASSAPGHSYNEQFF. The CDR3 DNA sequence: TGTGCCAGCAGCGCCCCCGGGCACTCCTACAATGAGCAGTTCTTC.